The clone carrying this T cell receptor (beta chain) appeared a single time. The entry originates in a study of blood T cell repertoires in COVID-19. Turning to the study itself: The study drew acute and convalescent COVID-19 samples from the United States, Italy and Spain. PBMCs, B-cell-depleted T cells, or T cells provided the cDNA or gDNA that made up the material.

CDR3 length: 11 residues. Germline values: CDR1 LNHDA, CDR2 SQIVND (reference sequence). Trimming left V 5 bases short and J 5 bases short, with 3 bases between. Sequencing used immunoSEQ multiplex PCR; TCRdb keeps in-frame clones, though not all of them. The sample shows 250,000 or so clones, 80% to 90% of them seen only once. The sequencing input was peripheral blood. The TCR comes from a man aged 25 to 40 with active or convalescent COVID-19. The chain has TRBV19 and TRBJ1-4; D remains unclear. The CDR3 region is CASSPNEKLFF. The CDR3 region has the DNA TGTGCCAGTAGTCCAAATGAAAAACTGTTTTTT.